The 29 T cell receptor beta chains presented below share a single source sample, sequenced in a study of shared clonotypes between healthy human individuals. Only in-frame clones appear in the TCRdb table, and some are missing; sequencing was by immunoSEQ multiplex PCR. The profile covers approximately 1,500,000 clones, with 95% to 99% appearing a single time and about 0.45% taken by the ten largest. The specimen was naive CD4+ T cells sorted from blood. As for subset: CD45RA+ positively selected. These receptor sequences come from a man aged 30-40 years in good health.

The chain has TRBV18 and TRBJ2-1, with TRBD1 matching over 8 bases. Germline trimming cut 5 bases from V and 5 bases from J; bases unmatched to any gene: 5. Germline lookup yields CDR1 KGHSH and CDR2 LQKENI. This CDR3 has 14 residues. The CDR3 reads CASSATGVDNEQFF. The CDR3 nucleotides read TGTGCCAGCTCAGCGACAGGGGTGGACAATGAGCAGTTCTTC.

This clone showed up just once. The chain is built from TRBV30 and TRBJ1-5; D not resolved. The germline V gene has CDR1 GTSNPN and CDR2 SVGIG (reference sequence). Trimming cost V 7 bases and J 2 bases, with 12 bases left between them. This CDR3 contains 13 residues. The CDR3 region has the DNA TGTGCCTCGGACGGGCAGGGCAATCAGCCCCAGCATTTT. Its translation is CASDGQGNQPQHF.

The chain carries TRBV11-2 and TRBJ1-2, with 7 bases aligning to TRBD1. The CDR3 has 15 amino acids. Germline V CDR1 and CDR2: SGHAT, FQNNGV. Trimming removed 5 bases from V and 8 bases from J; junction bases left unmatched: 14. CDR3 coding DNA: TGTGCCAGCAGCCGCACTGGGACAGCCTCTGGGGGCTACACCTTC. It yields the protein CASSRTGTASGGYTF.

This chain joins TRBV2 and TRBJ2-7, with TRBD2 identical over 10 bases. The CDR3 totals 14 residues. Germline CDR1 reads SNHLY; CDR2 reads FYNNEI. J gave up 6 bases and V 8 bases, and 10 bases lay outside the gene matches. Here the CDR3 DNA reads TGTGCCAGCTTAAATCTAGCGGGAGTAGGCGAGCAGTACTTC. Its protein is CASLNLAGVGEQYF.

This clone occurred once. V is TRBV18 and J is TRBJ2-7; TRBD1 matches 9 bases. The CDR3 runs to 16 residues. CDR1 and CDR2 (germline): KGHSH, LQKENI. V trimming: 0 bases; J trimming: 5 bases; junction bases outside the gene matches: 8. The CDR3 nucleotides read TGTGCCAGCTCACCACCATCCAGGGACAGGGCCCACGAGCAGTACTTC. This encodes CASSPPSRDRAHEQYF.

The rearrangement uses TRBV30 and TRBJ2-7; 7 bases align to TRBD2. Germline CDR1 and CDR2: GTSNPN and SVGIG (reference sequence). Trimming cost V 8 bases and J 0 bases; bases outside gene matches: 4. This CDR3 has 12 amino acids. DNA for the CDR3: TGTGCCGGGGGGACTACCTCCTACGAGCAGTACTTC. Protein sequence: CAGGTTSYEQYF.

The chain carries TRBV28 and TRBJ1-1, with 9 bases that match TRBD1. Germline V CDR1 and CDR2: MDHEN, SYDVKM. This CDR3 has 15 amino acids. J gave up 4 bases and V 2 bases, and 5 bases lay outside the gene matches. This chain's CDR3 is CASSLTGGASTEAFF. The CDR3 nucleotides are TGTGCCAGCAGTTTAACAGGGGGCGCGTCCACTGAAGCTTTCTTT.

Of note for this clone: The same CDR3 also results from other DNA sequences found in this sample. V and J are TRBV5-1 and TRBJ2-3; D not resolved. Germline V gives CDR1 SGHRS, CDR2 YFSETQ. The CDR3 has 14 amino acids. V lost 0 bases and J lost 6, with 11 bases in between. In DNA form, the CDR3 reads TGCGCCAGCAGCTTGGGGGGAAACACGGATACGCAGTATTTT. This codes for CASSLGGNTDTQYF.

Worth noting for this clone: The same CDR3 arises from other DNA sequences in this sample as well. The chain carries TRBV9 and TRBJ2-1; 7 bases match TRBD1. V shed 3 bases and J 2 bases; nucleotides not matched to a gene: 2. The germline gives CDR1 SGDLS, CDR2 YYNGEE. CDR3 length equals 14 residues. CDR3 DNA: TGTGCCAGCAGCGCACAGGGGACCTACAATGAGCAGTTCTTC. Translation: CASSAQGTYNEQFF.

With respect to this clone: Different DNA sequences within this sample yield the same CDR3. The chain has TRBV27 and TRBJ2-1; 9 positions agree with TRBD1. The germline V gene encodes CDR1 MNHEY and CDR2 SMNVEV (reference sequence). The V gene end was trimmed by 5 bases and the J gene end by 4 bases; junction bases not matched to a gene: 9. The CDR3 has 16 amino acids. CDR3 loop: CASSRVPGQGYNEQFF. CDR3 nucleotides: TGTGCCAGCAGTAGGGTGCCCGGACAGGGGTACAATGAGCAGTTCTTC.

The chain couples TRBV29-1 to TRBJ1-4; D is possibly TRBD1 (6 bases). The CDR3 totals 12 residues. V was trimmed by 5 bases and J by 8 bases, leaving 12 bases between them. The V gene's germline CDR1 is SQVTM and CDR2 ANQGSEA. The CDR3 loop reads CSVYRAGEKLFF. The CDR3, as DNA: TGCAGCGTTTACAGGGCCGGGGAAAAACTGTTTTTT.

The chain uses TRBV19 and TRBJ1-1; 8 bases are a match to TRBD1. In germline, CDR1 is LNHDA, CDR2 SQIVND (reference sequence). The CDR3 covers 14 residues. Germline trimming cut 9 bases from V and 1 base from J; bases unmatched to any gene: 7. The CDR3 protein is CASRRGPANTEAFF. DNA for the CDR3: TGTGCCAGCCGCAGGGGGCCGGCGAACACTGAAGCTTTCTTT.

The chain combines TRBV7-9 with TRBJ2-7; 8 nucleotides match TRBD1. V lost 11 bases, J lost 2 bases, and 8 bases stayed unmatched. Germline values: CDR1 SEHNR, CDR2 FQNEAQ (reference sequence). The CDR3 is 13 residues long. CDR3 protein: CAWSQGAPYEQYF. In DNA form, the CDR3 reads TGTGCCTGGTCGCAGGGGGCCCCCTACGAGCAGTACTTC.

The chain has TRBV4-1 and TRBJ2-5, with TRBD2 as a possible D gene (5 bases). CDR3 length: 17 residues. The germline V gene encodes CDR1 MGHRA and CDR2 YSYEKL. V lost 1 base and J lost 2, with 17 bases in between. CDR3 sequence reads: CASSQGPPGEIQETQYF. CDR3 sequence (DNA): TGCGCCAGCAGCCAAGGACCGCCCGGGGAGATACAAGAGACCCAGTACTTC.

The chain has TRBV6-1 and TRBJ2-3, with 8 bases fitting TRBD2. Germline CDR1 reads MNHNS; CDR2 reads SASEGT. Germline trimming cut 1 base from V and 4 bases from J; bases unmatched to any gene: 7. CDR3 length: 16 amino acids. CDR3 protein: CASSEVSGGWADTQYF. CDR3 coding DNA: TGTGCCAGCAGTGAAGTCTCGGGAGGGTGGGCAGATACGCAGTATTTT.

This chain connects TRBV29-1 to TRBJ1-1; D remains unclear. This CDR3 contains 13 residues. The V gene's germline CDR1 is SQVTM and CDR2 ANQGSEA. V lost 5 bases and J lost 1, with 11 bases in between. CDR3: CSVYEAGNTEAFF. DNA for the CDR3: TGCAGCGTTTATGAGGCGGGGAACACTGAAGCTTTCTTT.

The chain is built from TRBV5-4 and TRBJ1-1, with D possibly being TRBD1 (5 bases). Trimming took off 1 base at V and 3 bases at J, with 10 bases between the two ends. CDR3 length: 14 amino acids. The germline V gene encodes CDR1 SGHNT and CDR2 YYREEE (reference sequence). The chain's CDR3 is CASSLYVRDTEAFF. CDR3 nucleotides: TGTGCCAGCAGCTTGTATGTCAGGGACACTGAAGCTTTCTTT.

The chain employs TRBV30 and TRBJ1-2; 7 bases are a match to TRBD1. CDR3 length: 11 residues. The germline CDR1 and CDR2 sequences are GTSNPN and SVGIG (reference sequence). The CDR3 DNA sequence: TGTGCATTCGTCAGGGGGGTGAGCTACACCTTC. Translation gives CAFVRGVSYTF. The whole variable domain, filled in from reference TRBV30 and TRBJ1-2, reads SQTIHQWPATLVQPVGSPLSLECTVEGTSNPNLYWYRQAAGRGLQLLFYSVGIGQISSEVPQNLSASRPQDRQFILSSKKLLLSDSGFYLCAFVRGVSYTFGSGTRLTVV.

The V gene is TRBV19, the J gene TRBJ1-1; D is possibly TRBD1 (5 bases). The CDR3 extends over 12 amino acids. The V and J ends lost 2 bases and 7 bases respectively, with 8 bases between them. Per germline, CDR1 LNHDA and CDR2 SQIVND (reference sequence). The CDR3: CASSIQQGEAFF. The CDR3 DNA sequence: TGTGCCAGTAGTATACAGCAGGGTGAAGCTTTCTTT.

On this clone: At one end, the junction sequence differs from germline, possibly due to a read error. V and J are TRBV7-7 and TRBJ2-5, with D unresolved. This CDR3 contains 15 residues. Germline CDR1 reads SSHAT; CDR2 reads FNYEAQ (reference sequence). In nucleotides, the CDR3 is TGTGCTAGCAGCTTAGGTCCGGCGCGACAAGAGACCCAGTACTTC. Amino acids: CASSLGPARQETQYF.

J is TRBJ2-1 and V is TRBV28; possible D gene TRBD2, 5 bases. Germline V CDR1 and CDR2: MDHEN, SYDVKM. Trimming cost V 8 bases and J 6 bases, with 17 bases left between them. The CDR3 has 14 residues. The CDR3 DNA follows: TGTGCCAGCTCCCGATACCGGGGAACCAATGAGCAGTTCTTC. Its translation: CASSRYRGTNEQFF.

This clone was recorded once. The same CDR3 is also encoded by other DNA sequences in this sample. The V and J genes are TRBV18 and TRBJ2-1, with D possibly being TRBD2 (6 bases). The CDR3 is 14 residues long. The V and J ends lost 3 bases and 4 bases respectively, with 10 bases between them. The germline gives CDR1 KGHSH, CDR2 LQKENI. The DNA of the CDR3 is TGTGCCAGCTCACCGGGCGGGACGTACAATGAGCAGTTCTTC. Amino acid sequence: CASSPGGTYNEQFF.

The rearrangement uses TRBV19 and TRBJ2-2; a possible D gene is TRBD2 (6 bases). CDR3 size: 16 residues. Deletions cut 8 bases from V and 2 bases from J, with 18 bases between. Germline V lookup: CDR1 LNHDA, CDR2 SQIVND (reference sequence). CDR3 DNA sequence: TGTGCCAGTGGTCGAAGGGAGGTCGTAAACACCGGGGAGCTGTTTTTT. This sequence encodes CASGRREVVNTGELFF.

This CDR3 is CASSNNRVGLRAEAFF. As DNA, the CDR3 is TGCGCCAGCAGCAACAATAGGGTAGGGTTGAGGGCTGAAGCTTTCTTT. V and J are TRBV5-1 and TRBJ1-1; unclear D gene. CDR3 length: 16 residues. Germline V lookup: CDR1 SGHRS, CDR2 YFSETQ. Trimming pared 4 bases from V and 6 bases from J, leaving 22 bases between.

The J gene is TRBJ1-4, the V gene TRBV13; 9 positions match TRBD1. The CDR3 runs to 15 residues. The junction had 8 bases not matched to a gene; V was cut back by 4 bases and J by 8 bases. In germline, CDR1 is PRHDT, CDR2 FYEKMQ (reference sequence). The CDR3 protein is CASSSRDRVGEKLFF. The CDR3 nucleotides read TGTGCCAGCAGCTCCCGGGACAGGGTAGGCGAAAAACTGTTTTTT.

The chain combines TRBV11-2 with TRBJ2-6; the match to TRBD1 covers 7 bases. The CDR3 length is 16 residues. In germline, CDR1 is SGHAT, CDR2 FQNNGV. V dropped 8 bases and J dropped 4; count of bases not matched to a gene: 11. The CDR3 bases are TGTGCCAGCCGCAGGTCAGGGGGACCCGGGGCCAACGTCCTGACTTTC. It is translated as CASRRSGGPGANVLTF.

The V gene is TRBV9, the J gene TRBJ2-1; 8 bases agree with TRBD2. The CDR3 sequence is 16 residues long. The V and J ends lost 2 bases and 1 base, in that order; junction bases with no gene match: 5. Looked up from germline, CDR1 is SGDLS and CDR2 is YYNGEE. The CDR3 DNA is TGTGCCAGCAGCGTGCGGCGGGAGGTTTCCTACAATGAGCAGTTCTTC. This translates into CASSVRREVSYNEQFF.

This chain joins TRBV5-5 and TRBJ2-7; perhaps TRBD1 as D (6 bases). The CDR3 contains 16 residues. Germline V lookup: CDR1 SGHKS, CDR2 YYEKEE (reference sequence). Trimming took 1 base from V and 2 from J, leaving 16 bases between them. In DNA, the CDR3 is TGTGCCAGCAGCTTGTTCGGGCGGACAGTTACCTACGAGCAGTACTTC. Its protein is CASSLFGRTVTYEQYF.

The chain links TRBV5-1 to TRBJ1-4, with D unresolved. V lost 0 bases, J lost 4 bases, and 4 bases lay in between. The CDR3 length is 13 residues. CDR1 is SGHRS and CDR2 is YFSETQ in the germline V gene. The CDR3 is CASSLDHNEKLFF. The CDR3 DNA reads as TGCGCCAGCAGCTTGGACCATAATGAAAAACTGTTTTTT. The full variable domain, rest sourced from reference TRBV5-1 and TRBJ1-4, is KAGVTQTPRYLIKTRGQQVTLSCSPISGHRSVSWYQQTPGQGLQFLFEYFSETQRNKGNFPGRFSGRQFSNSRSEMNVSTLELGDSALYLCASSLDHNEKLFFGSGTQLSVL.